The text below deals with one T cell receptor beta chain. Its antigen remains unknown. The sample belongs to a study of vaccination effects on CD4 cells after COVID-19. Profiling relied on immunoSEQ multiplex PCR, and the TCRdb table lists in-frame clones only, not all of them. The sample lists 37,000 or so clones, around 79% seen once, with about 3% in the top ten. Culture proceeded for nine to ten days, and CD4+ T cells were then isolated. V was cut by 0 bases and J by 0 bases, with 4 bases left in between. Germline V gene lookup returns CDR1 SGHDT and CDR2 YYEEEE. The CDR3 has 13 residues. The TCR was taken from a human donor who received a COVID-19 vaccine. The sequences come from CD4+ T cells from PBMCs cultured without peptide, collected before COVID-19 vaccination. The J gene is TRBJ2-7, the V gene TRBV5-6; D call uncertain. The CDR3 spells CASSLGSSYEQYF. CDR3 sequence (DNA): TGTGCCAGCAGCTTGGGCAGCTCCTACGAGCAGTACTTC. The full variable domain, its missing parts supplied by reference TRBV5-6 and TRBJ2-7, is DAGVTQSPTHLIKTRGQQVTLRCSPKSGHDTVSWYQQALGQGPQFIFQYYEEEERQRGNFPDRFSGHQFPNYSSELNVNALLLGDSALYLCASSLGSSYEQYFGPGTRLTVT.